This T cell receptor beta chain emerged from a study of beta chain features in type 1 diabetes. CDR1 is SGHRS, CDR2 YFSETQ, per germline. V was pared by 2 bases and J by 2 bases, with 18 bases of the junction left unmatched. This CDR3 spans 19 amino acids. As regards this clone: Its antigen is not known.

The isolated RNA, all of it, was reverse transcribed, so expressed TCRB transcripts were what got sequenced. The protocol was immunoSEQ multiplex PCR, while the TCRdb copy is restricted to in-frame clones and leaves out a portion. Found here are about 150,000 clones, around 8.5% of them singletons; the top ten hold 0.65%. Study-level results: Relative to healthy donors, patients appeared to have naive, central memory and Treg TCRB repertoires that were more similar. There was a moderate but significant shortening of TCRB CDR3s in all four CD4+ subsets of Type 1 diabetes patients. The influence of HLA type on TCRB rearrangement stayed undetermined.

The chain couples TRBV5-1 to TRBJ2-5; 7 nucleotides line up with TRBD1. The receptor was isolated from a man aged 18 to 29 in good health. Sequencing input: central memory CD4+ T cells from blood. The chain's CDR3 is CASSFRPAGWDSRQETQYF. In nucleotides, the CDR3 is TGCGCCAGCAGCTTCAGACCCGCCGGATGGGACAGCCGACAAGAGACCCAGTACTTC.